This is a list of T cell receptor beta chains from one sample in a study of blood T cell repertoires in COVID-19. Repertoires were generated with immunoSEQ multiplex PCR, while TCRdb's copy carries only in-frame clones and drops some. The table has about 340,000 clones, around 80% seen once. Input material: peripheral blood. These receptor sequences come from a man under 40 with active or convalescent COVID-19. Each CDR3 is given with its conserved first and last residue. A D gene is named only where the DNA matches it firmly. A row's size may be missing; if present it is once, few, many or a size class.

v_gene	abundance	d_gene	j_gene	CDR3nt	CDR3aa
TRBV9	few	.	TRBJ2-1	TGTGCCAGCACTCAACTTGGGCTGGCCGATGGTGAGCAGTTCTTC	CASTQLGLADGEQFF
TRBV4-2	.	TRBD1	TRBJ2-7	TGTGCCAGCAGCCACGCGGCTGGGACAGGGGGCTTCTACGAGCAGTACTTC	CASSHAAGTGGFYEQYF
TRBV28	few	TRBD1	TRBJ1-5	TGTGCCATGGGACAGAAGGTCAATCAGCCCCAGCATTTT	CAMGQKVNQPQHF
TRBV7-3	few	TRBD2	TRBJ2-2	TGTGCCAGCAGCTTAGGGCTAGCGGGAGGTACCGGGGAGCTGTTTTTT	CASSLGLAGGTGELFF
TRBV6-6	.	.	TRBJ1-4	TGTGCCAGCGGGACAACTGCGAATGAAAAACTGTTTTTT	CASGTTANEKLFF
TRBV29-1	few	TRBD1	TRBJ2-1	TGCAGCGTGACAGGGGATACCTACAATGAGCAGTTCTTC	CSVTGDTYNEQFF
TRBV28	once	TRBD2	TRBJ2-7	TGTGCCAGCAGTTTACCTAGCGGGAGGGCCCAGCAGTACTTC	CASSLPSGRAQQYF
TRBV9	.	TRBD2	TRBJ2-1	TGTGCCAGCAGCGAATCCGGGACTAGCGGGATCTATGAGCAGTTCTTC	CASSESGTSGIYEQFF
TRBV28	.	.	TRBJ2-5	TGTGCCAGCAGTCCGTGGACAGGGAGGGGGGAGACCCAGTACTTC	CASSPWTGRGETQYF
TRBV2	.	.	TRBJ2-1	TGTGCCAGTCCGGGCAGGGGGGACCGTTCCTACAATGAGCAGTTCTTC	CASPGRGDRSYNEQFF
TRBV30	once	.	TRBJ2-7	TGTGCCTGGAGTCCTACTAGTTTTGGCTACGAGCAGTACTTC	CAWSPTSFGYEQYF
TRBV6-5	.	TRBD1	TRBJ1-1	TGTGCCGTACAGAGACAGGGGGGGACTGAAGCTTTCTTT	CAVQRQGGTEAFF
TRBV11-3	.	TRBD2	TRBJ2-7	TGTGCCAGCAGCTTAGACGGGACTAGCGGATCCTACGAGCAGTACTTC	CASSLDGTSGSYEQYF
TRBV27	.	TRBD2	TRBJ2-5	TGTGCCAGCAGTTTAATAGGACTAGCGGGAGTTGAAGAGACCCAGTACTTC	CASSLIGLAGVEETQYF
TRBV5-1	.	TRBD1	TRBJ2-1	TGCGCCAGCAGCTTGGCCCAGGGGGTCAATGAGCAGTTCTTC	CASSLAQGVNEQFF
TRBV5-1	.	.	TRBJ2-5	TGCGCCAGCGGAAGCGGGTCCGAGGAGACCCAGTACTTC	CASGSGSEETQYF
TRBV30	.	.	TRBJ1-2	TGTGCCTGGACCAAGATGACAGGCAGCTATGGCTACACCTTC	CAWTKMTGSYGYTF
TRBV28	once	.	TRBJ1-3	TGTGCCAGCACGAACCCTGAGCTAAACACCATATATTTT	CASTNPELNTIYF
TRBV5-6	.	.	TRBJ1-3	TGTGCCAGCAGCTTGGCCCCGGTCTCTGGAAACACCATATATTTT	CASSLAPVSGNTIYF
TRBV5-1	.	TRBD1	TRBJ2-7	TGCGCCAGCAGCGGTGCCGGGACAGGGCTCAACGAGCAGTACTTC	CASSGAGTGLNEQYF
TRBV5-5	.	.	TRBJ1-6	TGTGCCAGCAGCTTCCGGGGAAGCTCCTATAATTCACCCCTCCACTTT	CASSFRGSSYNSPLHF
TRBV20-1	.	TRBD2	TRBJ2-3	TGCAGTGCTAGTCTAGTAGGGTTAGCGGGAATCACAGATACGCAGTATTTT	CSASLVGLAGITDTQYF
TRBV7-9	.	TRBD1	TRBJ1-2	TGTGCCAGCAGCCAAGGACAGGGCTATGGCTACACCTTC	CASSQGQGYGYTF
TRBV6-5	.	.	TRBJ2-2	TGTGCCAGCTTGACGGCGGGGCTGAACACCGGGGAGCTGTTTTTT	CASLTAGLNTGELFF
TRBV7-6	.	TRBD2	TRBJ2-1	TGTGCCAGCAGTCCTAGACTAGCGGGGGGGAACAATGAGCAGTTCTTC	CASSPRLAGGNNEQFF
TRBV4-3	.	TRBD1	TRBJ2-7	TGCGCCAGCAGCCAGACAGGGAATGGGGCCTACGAGCAGTACTTC	CASSQTGNGAYEQYF
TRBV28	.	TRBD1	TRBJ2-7	TGTGCCAGCACAACCGGGACAGGCAAAAGCTCCTACGAGCAGTACTTC	CASTTGTGKSSYEQYF
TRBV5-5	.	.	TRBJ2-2	TGTGCCAGCAGCTTAAGTCTGAGGACCGGGGAGCTGTTTTTT	CASSLSLRTGELFF
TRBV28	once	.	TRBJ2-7	TGTGCCAGCAGCCCTAGCGAAACCTACGAGCAGTACTTC	CASSPSETYEQYF
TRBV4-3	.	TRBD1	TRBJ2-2	TGCGCCAGCAGCCAAGACCGGGACAGGAGGACCGGGGAGCTGTTTTTT	CASSQDRDRRTGELFF
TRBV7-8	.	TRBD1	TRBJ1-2	TGTGCCAGCAGCGGCCGGGACAGGGGACATGGTGGCTACACCTTC	CASSGRDRGHGGYTF
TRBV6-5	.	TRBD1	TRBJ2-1	TGTGCCAGCGCCGGGACAGGAGGGTTTGGTGAGCAGTTCTTC	CASAGTGGFGEQFF
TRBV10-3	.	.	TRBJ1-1	TGTGCCATCAGGGGACCAGGGGCTACTGAAGCTTTCTTT	CAIRGPGATEAFF
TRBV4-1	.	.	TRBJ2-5	TGCGCCAGCAGCTTCGGGGGGCTTGGAGAGACCCAGTACTTC	CASSFGGLGETQYF
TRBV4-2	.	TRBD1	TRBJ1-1	TGTGCCAGCAGCCAAGAGTCAGGGGGCGCGACTGAAGCTTTCTTT	CASSQESGGATEAFF
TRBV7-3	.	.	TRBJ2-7	TGTGCCAGCAGCTTAAACAGGGTTGTCGCCTACGAGCAGTACTTC	CASSLNRVVAYEQYF
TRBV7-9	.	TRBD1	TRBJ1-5	TGTGCCAGCAGCCTGACAGGGGTAGAAGGGCAGCCCCAGCATTTT	CASSLTGVEGQPQHF
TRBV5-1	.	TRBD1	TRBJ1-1	TGCGCCAGCAGCTTGGATCAGGGGGCGCGAGCTTTCTTT	CASSLDQGARAFF
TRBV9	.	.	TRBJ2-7	TGTGCCAGCAGCTCAGGGGTGGACGAGCAGTACTTC	CASSSGVDEQYF
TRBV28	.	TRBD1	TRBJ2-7	TGTGCCAGCAGTGGGGGGACAGGGTATAACTACGAGCAGTACTTC	CASSGGTGYNYEQYF
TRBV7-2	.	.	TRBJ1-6	TGTGCCAGCAGCTCCTTAACTGAGTGGTCACCCCTCCACTTT	CASSSLTEWSPLHF
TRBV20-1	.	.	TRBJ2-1	TGCAGTGCTAGTCCCCCTGGCGGGGGCCCCTACAATGAGCAGTTCTTC	CSASPPGGGPYNEQFF
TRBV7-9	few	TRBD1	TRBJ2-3	TGTGCCAGCAGCCCGACAGGGGCGATCACAGATACGCAGTATTTT	CASSPTGAITDTQYF
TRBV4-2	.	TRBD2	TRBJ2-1	TGTGCCAGCAGCCAAGATGGGTGGGGTACTAGCGGGAAGCAGTTCTTC	CASSQDGWGTSGKQFF
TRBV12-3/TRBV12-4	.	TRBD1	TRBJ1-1	TGTGCCACCCAGAGTACAGGGGCATTGGAAGCTTTCTTT	CATQSTGALEAFF
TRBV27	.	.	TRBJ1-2	TGTGCCAGCAGTCCCCCCAACAGTTGGTATGGCTACACCTTC	CASSPPNSWYGYTF
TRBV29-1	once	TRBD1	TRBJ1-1	TGCAGCGTAGCCAGGGACAGGAACACTGAAGCTTTCTTT	CSVARDRNTEAFF
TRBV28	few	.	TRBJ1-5	TGTGCCAGCAGTTTAGGGCAGATCAATCAGCCCCAGCATTTT	CASSLGQINQPQHF
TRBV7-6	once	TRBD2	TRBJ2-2	TGTGCCAGCAGTCGGGGACTAGCGGGGTTTGGCGGGGAGCTGTTTTTT	CASSRGLAGFGGELFF
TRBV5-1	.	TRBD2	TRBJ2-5	TGCGCCAGCGGACTGACTAGCGGGGGCGAGACGGAGACCCAGTACTTC	CASGLTSGGETETQYF
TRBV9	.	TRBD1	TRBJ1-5	TGTGCCAGCAGCGTCGGGGGACAGGGTAATCAGCCCCAGCATTTT	CASSVGGQGNQPQHF
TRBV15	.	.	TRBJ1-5	TGTGCCACCAGCAGGCCCGGCGCGGAACAGCCCCAGCATTTT	CATSRPGAEQPQHF
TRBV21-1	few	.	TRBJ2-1	TGTGCCAGCAGGAACGACAGAAGGGGTTCCTACAATGAGCAGTTCTTC	CASRNDRRGSYNEQFF